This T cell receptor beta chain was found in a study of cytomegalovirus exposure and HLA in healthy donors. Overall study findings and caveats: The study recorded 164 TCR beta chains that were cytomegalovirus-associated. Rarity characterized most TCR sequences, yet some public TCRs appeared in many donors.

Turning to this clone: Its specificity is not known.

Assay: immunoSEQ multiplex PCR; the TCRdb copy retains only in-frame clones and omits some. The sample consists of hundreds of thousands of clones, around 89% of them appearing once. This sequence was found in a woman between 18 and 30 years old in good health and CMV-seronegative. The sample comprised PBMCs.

CDR3 in DNA: TGTGCCATCAGTGAACTACAGGGGATCTACGAGCAGTACTTC. Its protein product is CAISELQGIYEQYF. The genes are TRBV10-3 and TRBJ2-7; 7 nucleotides match TRBD1. V gave up 3 bases and J gave up 3 bases; unmatched junction bases: 5. Per germline, CDR1 ENHRY and CDR2 SYGVKD. The CDR3 has 14 residues.